Each of the 22 T cell receptor beta chains below was sequenced from the same sample in a study of blood T cells in healthy people across ages. It was with a sample-barcoded 5' primer and a J-beta primer mix that a second PCR of roughly 7 to 12 cycles was run. One entry per CDR3 protein, called by TCRdb with MiXCR from the 5' RACE reads. The sample consists of about 630,000 distinct CDR3 sequences, around a fifth of them appearing once. The sample was blood. The receptor set was obtained from a man between 65 and 85 years old in good health.

CDR3 region: CSVGQGTGELFF. The CDR3 nucleotides read TGCAGCGTTGGACAGGGCACCGGGGAGCTGTTTTTT. The chain combines TRBV29-1 with TRBJ2-2; 7 bases line up with TRBD1. The CDR3 contains 12 residues. V lost 4 bases to trimming and J lost 4 bases; unmatched junction nucleotides: 0. Germline assignment: CDR1 SQVTM and CDR2 ANQGSEA.

This clonotype has just a few counts. The genes are TRBV5-1 and TRBJ2-5; possible D gene TRBD2, 5 bases. Germline CDR1 is SGHRS and CDR2 is YFSETQ. Deletions cut 0 bases from V and 5 bases from J, with 11 bases between. The CDR3 has 14 residues. DNA for the CDR3: TGCGCCAGCAGCTTGGAGGGATCGGGGGAGACCCAGTACTTC. Its protein product is CASSLEGSGETQYF.

The V gene is TRBV5-1, the J gene TRBJ2-6; 7 bases fit TRBD1. The CDR3 consists of 16 residues. V shed 6 bases, J shed 2 bases, and the junction held 8 bases outside the gene matches. The germline CDR1 and CDR2 sequences are SGHRS and YFSETQ. The CDR3 here is CASKIAGGTGANVLTF. CDR3 DNA: TGCGCCAGCAAGATCGCAGGGGGAACTGGGGCCAACGTCCTGACTTTC.

This clonotype was recorded at least ten times. The V call is TRBV28, the J call TRBJ2-4; D possibly corresponds to TRBD2 (6 bases). The V gene lost 5 bases and the J gene lost 0 bases, with 11 bases spanning the gap. The length of the CDR3 is 15 residues. CDR1 MDHEN and CDR2 SYDVKM come from the germline V gene. The CDR3, as DNA: TGTGCCAGCAGTACCCCGGGACTAGCCAAAAACATTCAGTACTTC. This encodes CASSTPGLAKNIQYF.

This clonotype was seen only a few times. The chain combines TRBV7-3 with TRBJ2-1, with D perhaps matching TRBD2 (6 bases). This CDR3 has 13 amino acids. Germline V CDR1 and CDR2: SGHTA, FQGTGA. V was pared by 0 bases and J by 8 bases, with 8 bases between. In nucleotides, the CDR3 is TGTGCCAGCAGCTTAACTAGGAGGGATGAGCAGTTCTTC. This encodes CASSLTRRDEQFF.

The V gene is TRBV4-1, the J gene TRBJ2-1; 7 positions agree with TRBD2. With the DNA end fitting TRBJ2-5 better, the J assignment may be wrong. This CDR3 spans 13 amino acids. CDR1 MGHRA and CDR2 YSYEKL come from the germline V gene. CDR3 nucleotides: TGCGCCAGCGGACGGGAGGACGGGGAGACCCAGTACTTC. Amino acids: CASGREDGETQYF.

This clonotype was observed a handful of times. The junction shows a germline mismatch at one end, possibly a read error. This CDR3 is CACSFSLADFQETQYF. In DNA form, the CDR3 reads TGTGCCTGCAGTTTCAGTCTAGCGGATTTCCAAGAGACCCAGTACTTC. The J gene is TRBJ2-5, the V gene TRBV27, with TRBD2 identical over 7 bases. The CDR3 spans 16 residues. Germline V CDR1 and CDR2: MNHEY, SMNVEV (reference sequence).

This clonotype was seen a few times. The chain joins TRBV7-9 to TRBJ2-2, with 7 bases aligning to TRBD1. With V trimmed by 0 bases and J by 1 base, 2 bases remained unmatched. The CDR3 runs 16 residues. Per germline, CDR1 SEHNR and CDR2 FQNEAQ (reference sequence). CDR3 sequence: CASSLAGTVNTGELFF. The DNA of the CDR3 is TGTGCCAGCAGCTTAGCCGGGACAGTGAACACCGGGGAGCTGTTTTTT.

Only a few counts were recorded for this clonotype. The CDR3 loop is CASSLKTSSFHEQYF. The CDR3, as DNA: TGTGCCAGCAGCTTAAAGACTAGCAGTTTCCACGAGCAGTACTTC. The chain has TRBV7-9 and TRBJ2-1, with TRBD2 matching 7 bases. The last part of the DNA fits TRBJ2-7 better; the J call may be wrong. Germline V lookup: CDR1 SEHNR, CDR2 FQNEAQ (reference sequence). This CDR3 is built from 15 residues.

The chain employs TRBV6-6 and TRBJ2-5; 9 bases agree with TRBD1. J gave up 5 bases and V 6 bases, and 4 bases lay outside the gene matches. The CDR3 covers 13 residues. Germline V gives CDR1 MNHNY, CDR2 SVGAGI (reference sequence). For the CDR3, the DNA is TGTGCCAGCAGCTGGGACAGGGTGGAGACCCAGTACTTC. It translates to CASSWDRVETQYF.

Worth noting for this clonotype: It may be a read error: a sequence one base away is much more abundant. This sequence joins TRBV5-1 and TRBJ2-1; 11 bases fit TRBD1. The better agreement between TRBJ2-5 and the DNA end casts doubt on the J call. Germline-derived CDR1 and CDR2 are SGHRS and YFSETQ. This CDR3 has 13 amino acids. The CDR3 is CASGQGARESQYF. CDR3 nucleotides: TGCGCCAGCGGACAGGGGGCCAGAGAGTCCCAGTACTTC.

This clonotype turned up a few times. The chain is built from TRBV6-5 and TRBJ2-5; 7 bases agree with TRBD1. Germline V gene sequence: CDR1 MNHEY, CDR2 SVGAGI. Trimming removed 2 bases from V and 2 bases from J; junction bases left unmatched: 5. CDR3 length: 15 residues. The CDR3 loop is CASSYRGQTQETQYF. Here the CDR3 DNA reads TGTGCCAGCAGTTACCGGGGACAGACGCAAGAGACCCAGTACTTC.

The V gene is TRBV27, the J gene TRBJ2-3; 14 nucleotides match TRBD2. Germline V gene data show CDR1 as MNHEY and CDR2 as SMNVEV (reference sequence). The trim removed 6 bases at V and 3 bases at J, leaving 5 bases unmatched. There are 16 residues in the CDR3. As DNA, the CDR3 is TGTGCCAGCAGGCGAGGACTAGCGGGAGGTACAGATACGCAGTATTTT. Residues: CASRRGLAGGTDTQYF.

The chain uses TRBV6-6 and TRBJ2-3; 13 positions agree with TRBD2. Trimming cost V 5 bases and J 5 bases; bases outside gene matches: 4. The CDR3 spans 15 residues. Germline-derived CDR1 and CDR2 are MNHNY and SVGAGI (reference sequence). This CDR3 is CASSRLAGGGDTQYF. The CDR3 coding sequence is TGTGCCAGCAGTAGACTAGCGGGAGGAGGAGATACGCAGTATTTT.

The chain uses TRBV2 and TRBJ1-1; D not certain. V dropped 6 bases and J dropped 1 base, with 9 bases sitting between them. This CDR3 comprises 13 residues. CDR1 is SNHLY, CDR2 FYNNEI, per germline. DNA of the CDR3: TGTGCCAGCAGCCAACAGAAGAACACTGAAGCTTTCTTT. This translates into CASSQQKNTEAFF.

DNA of the CDR3: TGTGCCAGCAGCCTCCTCGGGCCTCCCTACAATGAGCAGTTCTTC. It translates to CASSLLGPPYNEQFF. The chain recombines TRBV7-3 with TRBJ2-1; D call uncertain. Germline V gene sequence: CDR1 SGHTA, CDR2 FQGTGA. The CDR3 spans 15 residues. V lost 5 bases and J lost 2, with 13 bases in between.

This clonotype was detected ten times or more. This chain joins TRBV7-2 and TRBJ2-7, with 9 positions matching TRBD1. Germline values: CDR1 SGHTA, CDR2 FQGNSA. With 0 bases clipped from V and 2 bases from J, the junction kept 17 bases outside the gene matches. The CDR3 is made up of 20 amino acids. The CDR3 spells CASSLAGNRGRRREPYEQYF. CDR3 nucleotide sequence: TGTGCCAGCAGCTTAGCAGGAAACAGGGGGCGTCGGCGGGAGCCCTACGAGCAGTACTTC.

The V and J genes are TRBV6-1 and TRBJ1-1; 7 bases match TRBD1. The CDR3 is 14 amino acids. After removal of 6 bases from V and 7 bases from J, the junction contained 11 bases not matched to a gene. Germline loops: CDR1 MNHNS, CDR2 SASEGT. This CDR3 is CASRNPNQGDEAFF. The CDR3 DNA sequence: TGTGCCAGCAGGAACCCCAACCAGGGGGATGAAGCTTTCTTT.

The sample holds a few counts of this clonotype. The CDR3 DNA follows: TGCAGCGTTTCTAGGGGGCTCCCCGGGGAGCTGTTTTTT. Translated: CSVSRGLPGELFF. The chain has TRBV29-1 and TRBJ2-2; 7 bases are a match to TRBD1. Germline V gives CDR1 SQVTM, CDR2 ANQGSEA. The CDR3 has 13 residues. The junction had 6 bases not matched to a gene; V was cut back by 5 bases and J by 6 bases.

The table lists this clonotype with a few counts. The V call is TRBV5-1, the J call TRBJ1-6; D unresolved. The CDR3 is made up of 14 amino acids. The V end was cut by 4 bases, the J end by 7 bases, with 12 bases between. Looked up from germline, CDR1 is SGHRS and CDR2 is YFSETQ. This chain's CDR3 is CASSLPTTNSPLHF. DNA for the CDR3: TGCGCCAGCAGCCTCCCTACAACGAATTCACCCCTCCACTTT.

This sequence joins TRBV20-1 and TRBJ2-2; either TRBD1 or TRBD2 may supply D (5 bases each). CDR3 length equals 15 residues. CDR1 and CDR2 (germline): DFQATT, SNEGSKA (reference sequence). Trimming pared 3 bases from V and 2 bases from J, leaving 13 bases between. The CDR3 bases are TGCAGTGCTAGCATCGGGGCCCTTAACACCGGGGAGCTGTTTTTT. Residues: CSASIGALNTGELFF.

This clonotype came up many times. V usage is TRBV12-3 or TRBV12-4 and J usage is TRBJ2-5, with a tentative D call TRBD1 (6 bases). The J call may be in error: the DNA end matches TRBJ2-1 better. This CDR3 has 14 amino acids. The CDR3 DNA follows: TGTGCCAGCAGTTTGCTGGGGGCGCGGAATGAGCAGTTCTTC. Its translation: CASSLLGARNEQFF.